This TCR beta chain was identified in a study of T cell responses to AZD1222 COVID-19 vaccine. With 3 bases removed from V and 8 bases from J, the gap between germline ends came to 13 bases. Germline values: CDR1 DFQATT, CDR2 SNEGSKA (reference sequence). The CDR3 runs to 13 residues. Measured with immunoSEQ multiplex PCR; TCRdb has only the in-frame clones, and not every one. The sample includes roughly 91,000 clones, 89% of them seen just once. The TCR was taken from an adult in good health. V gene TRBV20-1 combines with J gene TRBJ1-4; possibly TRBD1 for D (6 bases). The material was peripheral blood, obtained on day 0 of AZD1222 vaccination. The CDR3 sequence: CSASLGAQEKLFF. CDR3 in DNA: TGCAGTGCTAGTTTGGGGGCGCAGGAAAAACTGTTTTTT.